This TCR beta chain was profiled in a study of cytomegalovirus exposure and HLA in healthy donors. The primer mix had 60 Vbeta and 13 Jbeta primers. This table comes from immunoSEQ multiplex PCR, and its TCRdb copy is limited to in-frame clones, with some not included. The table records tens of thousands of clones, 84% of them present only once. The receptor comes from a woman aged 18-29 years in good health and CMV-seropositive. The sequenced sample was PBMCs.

The CDR3: CSVEARNRVFPYNEQFF. The CDR3 DNA reads as TGCAGCGTTGAGGCAAGGAACAGGGTCTTTCCCTACAATGAGCAGTTCTTC. The rearrangement uses TRBV29-1 and TRBJ2-1; tentative D call: TRBD1 (6 bases). This CDR3 region has 17 residues. Germline CDR1 reads SQVTM; CDR2 reads ANQGSEA. V lost 3 bases and J 2 bases, leaving 20 bases between the germline ends.